This T cell receptor beta chain originates from a study of blood T cell repertoires in COVID-19. Study as a whole: T cells, B-cell-depleted T cells, or PBMCs provided the cDNA or gDNA that served as material.

While infection was still active, Seattle patients were enrolled and then followed longitudinally. The table came from immunoSEQ multiplex PCR; TCRdb's copy has only in-frame clones and leaves some out. The sample includes fewer than 250,000 clones, approximately 91% of them seen just once. Germline CDR1 is SGHAT and CDR2 is FQDESV (reference sequence). This CDR3 region has 13 residues. V shed 3 bases and J 7 bases; nucleotides not matched to a gene: 5. This TCR was recovered from a young man with COVID-19, enrolled during active disease. The V gene is TRBV11-1, the J gene TRBJ1-2; 7 bases are shared with TRBD1. The sequenced material came from peripheral blood. The CDR3 DNA sequence: TGTGCCAGCAGCTTTCAAAGACAGGGTGGCTACACCTTC. The encoded protein is CASSFQRQGGYTF. Complete variable domain (other parts from reference TRBV11-1 and TRBJ1-2): EAEVAQSPRYKITEKSQAVAFWCDPISGHATLYWYRQILGQGPELLVQFQDESVVDDSQLPKDRFSAERLKGVDSTLKIQPAELGDSAMYLCASSFQRQGGYTFGSGTRLTVV.